This T cell receptor (beta chain) comes out of a study of OX40 agonist ivuxolimab in advanced cancers. About the research overall: Administration of intravenous ivuxolimab to patients occurred every 2 weeks at 0.01 to 10 mg/kg. Prior anti-PD-1, anti-PD-L1 or anti-CTLA-4 therapy did not bar entry, and roughly 40% had some. Partial responses occurred in three patients (one hepatocellular carcinoma, two cutaneous melanoma).

The germline gives CDR1 GTSNPN, CDR2 SVGIG (reference sequence). V shed 3 bases and J shed 4 bases, with 18 bases lying between them. There are 15 residues in the CDR3. Assay used: immunoSEQ multiplex PCR; TCRdb lists only in-frame clones, some missing. The table records roughly 90,000 clones, under 95% of them present only once. This chain uses TRBV30 with TRBJ1-2; maybe TRBD1 (5 bases). This receptor was obtained from an adult with an advanced solid tumor such as melanoma, head and neck, liver or kidney cancer. Here the sequenced sample was CD4+ or CD8+ T cells sorted from blood, taken in a trial of the OX40 agonist ivuxolimab. Here the CDR3 DNA reads TGTGCCTGGAGATCGTTGGGGACGCCGAGCTATGGCTACACCTTC. This translates into CAWRSLGTPSYGYTF.